This section outlines one T cell receptor (beta chain) sequence together with its context. The data originate from a study of blood T cell repertoires in COVID-19. Study-wide background: Collection of acute and convalescent COVID-19 samples took place in the United States, Italy and Spain. Sample material is recorded as cDNA or gDNA derived from T cells, B-cell-depleted T cells, or PBMCs.

In the source study's methods: From reference gene primer amplification, estimates of nucleated cell counts were derived. Measured with immunoSEQ multiplex PCR; TCRdb has only the in-frame clones, and not every one. The D gene and trimming were derived from the DNA, and the V and J assignments and clone size from that table. The sample consists of about 190,000 clones, more than 60% of them appearing once. The CDR3 has 15 amino acids. V was pared by 4 bases and J by 3 bases, with 14 bases between. Germline lookup yields CDR1 SGHNT and CDR2 YYREEE (reference sequence). This clonotype originated in a woman between 45 and 65 years old with acute or convalescent COVID-19. The V gene is TRBV5-4, the J gene TRBJ2-1, with D perhaps TRBD2 (6 bases). Sequencing was done on a sample of peripheral blood. In DNA, the CDR3 is TGTGCCAGCAGCCCGGATGGGACTTACTACAATGAGCAGTTCTTC. The encoded protein is CASSPDGTYYNEQFF.